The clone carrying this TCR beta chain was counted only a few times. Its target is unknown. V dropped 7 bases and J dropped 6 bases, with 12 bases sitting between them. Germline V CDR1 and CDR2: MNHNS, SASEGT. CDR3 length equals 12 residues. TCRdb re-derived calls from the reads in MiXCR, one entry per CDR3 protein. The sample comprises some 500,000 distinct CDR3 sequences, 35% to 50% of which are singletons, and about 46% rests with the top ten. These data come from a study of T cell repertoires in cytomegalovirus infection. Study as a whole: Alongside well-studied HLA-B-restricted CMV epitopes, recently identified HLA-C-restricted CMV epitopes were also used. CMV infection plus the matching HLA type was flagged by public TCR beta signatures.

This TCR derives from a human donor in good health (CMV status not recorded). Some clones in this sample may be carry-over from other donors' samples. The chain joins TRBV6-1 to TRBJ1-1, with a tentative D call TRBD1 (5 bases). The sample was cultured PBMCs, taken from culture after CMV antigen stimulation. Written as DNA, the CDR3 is TGTGCCAGCACTAGGGAGGGGTCTGAAGCTTTCTTT. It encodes CASTREGSEAFF.